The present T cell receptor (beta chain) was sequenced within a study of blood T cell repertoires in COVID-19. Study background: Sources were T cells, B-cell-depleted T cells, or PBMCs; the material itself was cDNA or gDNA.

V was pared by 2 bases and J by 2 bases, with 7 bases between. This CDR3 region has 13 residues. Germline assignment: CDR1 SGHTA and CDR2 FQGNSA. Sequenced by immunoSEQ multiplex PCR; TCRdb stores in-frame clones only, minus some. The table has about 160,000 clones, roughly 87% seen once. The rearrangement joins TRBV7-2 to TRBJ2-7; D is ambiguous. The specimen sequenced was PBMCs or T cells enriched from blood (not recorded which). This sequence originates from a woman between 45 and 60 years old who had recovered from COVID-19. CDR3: CASSLSHTYEQYF. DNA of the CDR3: TGTGCCAGCAGCTTATCCCACACCTACGAGCAGTACTTC.